This T cell receptor (beta chain) was recovered during a study of shared clonotypes between healthy human individuals. Study-level background: Per donor, three plates held CD4 naive cells, three held CD4 memory, two held CD8 naive and one held CD8 memory. Notes on the study in general: Sorted-subset sequencing, rarefaction showed, was incomplete despite large depth.

Evenly divided among several immunoSEQ plates was the genomic DNA of each subset. The method was immunoSEQ multiplex PCR; TCRdb's version includes in-frame clones alone and lacks a portion of them. The sample carries about 2.3 million clones, 85% to 95% recorded once. Trimming removed 3 bases from V and 0 bases from J, with 5 bases in between. The CDR3 consists of 14 residues. In germline, CDR1 is LNHDA, CDR2 SQIVND (reference sequence). A word on this clone: Its specificity is not known.

This rearrangement joins TRBV19 to TRBJ1-4; D gene ambiguous. Specimen: naive CD4+ T cells from PBMCs. Subset described: CD45RA+ positively selected. The sequence derives from a man between 18 and 35 years old in good health. Some clones in this sample may be carry-over from other donors' samples. The CDR3 region is CASSISPTNEKLFF. Here the CDR3 DNA reads TGTGCCAGTAGTATTTCTCCAACTAATGAAAAACTGTTTTTT.